A single T cell receptor beta chain is shown here with its context. The entry originates in a study of blood T cell repertoires in COVID-19. For the study at large: Collection of acute and convalescent COVID-19 samples took place in the United States, Italy and Spain. The cDNA or gDNA used as material had been derived from T cells, B-cell-depleted T cells, or PBMCs.

Looked up from germline, CDR1 is KGHSH and CDR2 is LQKENI. V shed 0 bases and J 7 bases; nucleotides not matched to a gene: 14. CDR3 size: 18 residues. Libraries were prepared by immunoSEQ multiplex PCR; TCRdb keeps only in-frame clonotypes and omits some of them. The table has some 150,000 clones, about 80% seen once. The chain uses TRBV18 and TRBJ1-5, with TRBD1 matching over 8 bases. The receptor was isolated from a man in his 70s with acute or convalescent COVID-19. What was sequenced was peripheral blood. CDR3 nucleotide sequence: TGTGCCAGCTCACCACCGGGTGTGCAGGGGGCGCCGGGCCAGCCCCAGCATTTT. Translating gives CASSPPGVQGAPGQPQHF.